A selection of T cell receptor beta chains follows, all from one sample in a study of patients and donors after allogeneic stem cell transplantation. TCRdb recomputed calls from the RT-PCR reads with MiXCR, one row per CDR3 protein. The table has about 400,000 distinct CDR3 sequences, around 16% seen once. The material sequenced was blood, either unsorted or a sorted T cell fraction (not recorded which). These receptors were taken from a human donor who was either an allogeneic HSCT recipient or a stem cell or donor lymphocyte infusion donor (not recorded which). It is not recorded whose cells these are; they may come from a transplant donor. CDR3s include the opening cysteine and the closing phenylalanine or tryptophan. D genes are given only for firm matches. The size entry is marked missing in some rows and otherwise reads once, few, many or a size class.

NA	TRBV6-1	TRBJ2-5	few	CASRRTGGPQETQYF	TGTGCCAGCAGACGCACGGGGGGCCCCCAAGAGACCCAGTACTTC
NA	TRBV6-2/TRBV6-3	TRBJ1-2	NA	CASSRVNGYTF	TGTGCCAGCAGTAGGGTGAATGGCTACACCTTC
NA	TRBV6-4	TRBJ2-3	NA	CASSDRAPSTDTQYF	TGTGCCAGCAGTGACAGGGCACCTAGCACAGATACGCAGTATTTT
TRBD2	TRBV7-6	TRBJ2-3	NA	CASSLGLAGGQDTQYF	TGTGCCAGCAGCTTGGGACTAGCGGGGGGCCAAGATACGCAGTATTTT
NA	TRBV24-1	TRBJ2-1	few	CATSDPQETSTNEQFF	TGTGCCACCAGTGACCCACAAGAAACCAGTACGAATGAGCAGTTCTTC
NA	TRBV28	TRBJ1-5	few	CATITELNQPQHF	TGTGCCACCATAACGGAGCTCAATCAGCCCCAGCATTTT
TRBD1	TRBV9	TRBJ1-2	NA	CASSATPGGDGYTF	TGTGCCAGCAGCGCAACTCCAGGGGGAGACGGCTACACCTTC
NA	TRBV3-1	TRBJ2-7	NA	CASSQQPQGREQYF	TGTGCCAGCAGCCAGCAACCCCAGGGGCGGGAGCAGTACTTC
NA	TRBV6-1	TRBJ1-1	NA	CASSRRGGVPEAFF	TGTGCCAGCAGCCGGCGAGGTGGGGTACCTGAAGCTTTCTTT
TRBD1	TRBV28	TRBJ1-1	few	CATQPVTGYKAFF	TGTGCCACCCAACCCGTGACAGGGTATAAAGCTTTCTTT
NA	TRBV5-1	TRBJ2-3	many	CASSQRSDTQYF	TGCGCCAGCAGCCAGCGGTCAGATACGCAGTATTTT
TRBD1	TRBV7-2	TRBJ2-5	NA	CASSQTPGTGVQETQYF	TGTGCCAGCAGCCAAACCCCCGGGACAGGGGTACAAGAGACCCAGTACTTC
TRBD1	TRBV19	TRBJ2-7	few	CASRSGQGSYEQYF	TGTGCCAGTAGGTCCGGACAGGGGTCCTACGAGCAGTACTTC
NA	TRBV7-2	TRBJ2-5	NA	CASSFTPQETQYF	TGTGCCAGCAGCTTTACCCCCCAAGAGACCCAGTACTTC
NA	TRBV12-3/TRBV12-4	TRBJ1-1	few	CASIKNTEAFF	TGTGCCAGCATCAAAAACACTGAAGCTTTCTTT
TRBD2	TRBV15	TRBJ2-7	NA	CATSRGGTSGSSYEQYF	TGTGCCACCAGCAGGGGAGGGACTAGCGGAAGCTCCTACGAGCAGTACTTC
NA	TRBV5-1	TRBJ2-7	few	CASSTGTPGNEQYF	TGCGCCTCATCCACCGGGACGCCCGGTAACGAGCAGTACTTC
TRBD2	TRBV5-1	TRBJ2-2	NA	CASSLGTSGKSTGELFF	TGCGCCAGCAGCTTGGGGACTAGCGGAAAATCCACCGGGGAGCTGTTTTTT
TRBD1	TRBV3-1	TRBJ1-1	NA	CASSQGTGDEAFF	TGTGCCAGCAGCCAAGGGACAGGGGATGAAGCTTTCTTT
NA	TRBV4-2	TRBJ2-7	few	CASSQDRKKHRDEQYF	TGTGCCAGCAGCCAAGATCGGAAAAAACATCGGGACGAGCAGTACTTC
NA	TRBV5-1	TRBJ1-3	few	CASRPRGSKRDSGNTIYF	TGCGCCAGCAGGCCGAGGGGGAGCAAACGGGATTCTGGAAACACCATATATTTT
NA	TRBV21-1	TRBJ2-7	NA	CASKWTYEQYF	TGTGCCAGCAAATGGACCTACGAGCAGTACTTC
TRBD2	TRBV4-1	TRBJ2-1	many	CASSQDLAGGGSNEQFF	TGCGCCAGCAGCCAAGATTTAGCGGGAGGGGGATCTAATGAGCAGTTCTTC
NA	TRBV20-1	TRBJ2-7	NA	CSASFWGKSSYEQYF	TGCAGTGCCTCCTTTTGGGGGAAATCCTCCTACGAGCAGTACTTC
TRBD1	TRBV4-2	TRBJ1-2	many	CASSQGTGQGYGYTF	TGTGCCAGCAGCCAAGGGACAGGGCAGGGCTATGGCTACACCTTC
TRBD2	TRBV7-2	TRBJ2-7	few	CASSLVWLAGREEQYF	TGTGCCAGCAGCTTAGTGTGGCTAGCGGGGCGCGAGGAGCAGTACTTC
TRBD2	TRBV27	TRBJ2-5	few	CASSRTSGSLETQYF	TGTGCCAGCAGTCGGACTAGCGGGAGCCTTGAGACCCAGTACTTC
TRBD2	TRBV4-1	TRBJ2-7	NA	CASSQPTSGKGYEQYF	TGCGCCAGCAGCCAACCAACTAGCGGGAAGGGGTACGAGCAGTACTTC
TRBD2	TRBV7-3	TRBJ2-3	few	CASSRRTSGEVHASTDTQYF	TGTGCCAGCAGCCGAAGGACTAGCGGGGAAGTTCACGCTAGCACAGATACGCAGTATTTT
NA	TRBV2	TRBJ1-6	NA	CASSDLAVSPLHF	TGTGCCAGCAGTGATTTGGCCGTTTCACCCCTCCACTTT
NA	TRBV6-5	TRBJ1-4	few	CASSYSGAATNEKLFF	TGTGCCAGCAGTTATTCAGGGGCAGCAACTAATGAAAAACTGTTTTTT
NA	TRBV19	TRBJ2-1	NA	CASSIRERLTKYNEQFF	TGTGCCAGTAGTATCCGGGAGCGGTTGACTAAATACAATGAGCAGTTCTTC
NA	TRBV27	TRBJ2-2	few	CASRELGAGGELFF	TGTGCCAGCAGGGAATTGGGGGCTGGCGGGGAGCTGTTTTTT
NA	TRBV4-3	TRBJ1-1	few	CASSQDGAGEAFF	TGCGCCAGCAGCCAAGATGGGGCCGGTGAAGCTTTCTTT
NA	TRBV29-1	TRBJ2-1	many	CNGGNSYNEQFF	TGCAACGGGGGAAACTCCTACAATGAGCAGTTCTTC
NA	TRBV19	TRBJ1-2	NA	CASSPQGTGANYGYTF	TGTGCCAGTAGCCCTCAGGGGACGGGGGCTAACTATGGCTACACCTTC
NA	TRBV2	TRBJ1-3	few	CASRGVNTIYF	TGTGCCAGCCGAGGGGTAAACACCATATATTTT
TRBD1	TRBV4-2	TRBJ2-3	many	CASSQDTIQGARITQYF	TGTGCCAGCAGCCAAGATACCATACAGGGGGCGCGGATAACGCAGTATTTT
NA	TRBV5-1	TRBJ2-2	many	CASSLAPPNTGELFF	TGCGCCAGCAGCTTGGCTCCCCCAAACACCGGGGAGCTGTTTTTT
NA	TRBV28	TRBJ2-5	NA	CASSLLALAETQYF	TGTGCCAGCAGTTTATTGGCTCTAGCGGAGACCCAGTACTTC
NA	TRBV9	TRBJ1-2	few	CASSPTASLLNYGYTF	TGTGCCAGCAGCCCGACAGCCTCGCTACTTAACTATGGCTACACCTTC
NA	TRBV24-1	TRBJ2-3	NA	CATSDLKGPHTDTQYF	TGTGCCACCAGTGATTTGAAGGGACCCCACACAGATACGCAGTATTTT
TRBD1	TRBV9	TRBJ1-3	few	CASNEGAAGNTIYF	TGTGCCAGCAACGAGGGGGCGGCTGGAAACACCATATATTTT
NA	TRBV11-2	TRBJ2-1	many	CASSGGVSAEQFF	TGTGCCAGCAGCGGCGGGGTATCTGCTGAGCAGTTCTTC
NA	TRBV7-9	TRBJ2-1	NA	CASRRRGTTYNEQFF	TGTGCCAGCCGAAGGAGGGGGACTACCTACAATGAGCAGTTCTTC
NA	TRBV3-1	TRBJ1-1	NA	CASSQRWNTEAFF	TGTGCCAGCAGCCAGCGCTGGAACACTGAAGCTTTCTTT
NA	TRBV12-3/TRBV12-4	TRBJ2-1	few	CASSPRTEPEFF	TGTGCCAGCAGCCCCCGGACGGAGCCTGAGTTCTTC
NA	TRBV20-1	TRBJ1-2	few	CSAKSVGYTF	TGCAGTGCTAAATCCGTGGGCTACACCTTC
NA	TRBV2	TRBJ2-5	few	CASKAGMEETQYF	TGTGCCAGCAAGGCGGGAATGGAGGAGACCCAGTACTTC
TRBD2	TRBV7-8	TRBJ2-1	few	CASSRQASGNEQFF	TGTGCCAGCAGCCGACAAGCTAGCGGCAATGAGCAGTTCTTC